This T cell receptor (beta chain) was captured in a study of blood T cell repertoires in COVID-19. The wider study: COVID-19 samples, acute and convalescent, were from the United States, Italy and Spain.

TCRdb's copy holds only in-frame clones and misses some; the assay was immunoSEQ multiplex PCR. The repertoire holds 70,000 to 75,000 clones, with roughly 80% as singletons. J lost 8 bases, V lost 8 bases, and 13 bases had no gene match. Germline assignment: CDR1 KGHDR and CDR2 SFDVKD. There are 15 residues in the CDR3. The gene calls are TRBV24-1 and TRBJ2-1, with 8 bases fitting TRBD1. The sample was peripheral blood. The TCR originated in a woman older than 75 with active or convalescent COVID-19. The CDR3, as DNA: TGTGCCACCATCCACACCGGACAGGGCGGTCATGAGCAGTTCTTC. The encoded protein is CATIHTGQGGHEQFF.